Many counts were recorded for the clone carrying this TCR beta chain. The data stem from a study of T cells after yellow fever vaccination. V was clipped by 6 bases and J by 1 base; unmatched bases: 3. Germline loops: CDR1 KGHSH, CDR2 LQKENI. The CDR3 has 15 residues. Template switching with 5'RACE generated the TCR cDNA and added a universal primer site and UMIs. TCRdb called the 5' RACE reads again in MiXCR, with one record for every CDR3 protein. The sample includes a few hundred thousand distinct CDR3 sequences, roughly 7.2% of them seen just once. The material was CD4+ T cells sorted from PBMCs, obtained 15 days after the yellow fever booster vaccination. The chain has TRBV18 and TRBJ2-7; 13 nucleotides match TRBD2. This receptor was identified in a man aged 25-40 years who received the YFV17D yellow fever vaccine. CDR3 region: CASSPGLAGSYEQYF. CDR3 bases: TGTGCCAGCTCTCCGGGACTAGCGGGGTCCTACGAGCAGTACTTC.